This T cell receptor beta chain was recorded in a study of blood T cell repertoires in COVID-19 (dated by TCRdb to the early 2020s). In the study overall: Collaborator samples came from the United States, Italy and Spain and covered acute and convalescent phases of COVID-19. A de-identified subject ID, COVID-19 status, age in years and sex were almost always included in the sample metadata. The prospective study material was composed of cDNA or gDNA derived from T cells, B-cell-depleted T cells, or PBMCs. A freely available public database, intended as a resource for researchers studying the immune response to SARS-CoV-2, is where the repertoires were released. Where available, HLA class I and class II types were obtained from metadata supplied by the sample provider rather than from assay-based typing. Samples were obtained from the ongoing ImmuneRACE study (first 160 participants) and from roughly 1,300 subjects provided by 6 global collaborators. Deeply sampled blood TCRbeta repertoires from subjects exposed to, actively infected with, or recovered from COVID-19 were included in the dataset. The study at large found these results: Clinical and demographic metadata were provided uncurated, with the amount varying by source and participant.

Per the germline V gene, SNHLY is the CDR1 and FYNNEI is the CDR2. After removal of 4 bases from V and 6 bases from J, the junction retains 1 base not matched to a gene. The CDR3, cysteine through phenylalanine, is 12 amino acids long. Left in the record is the CDR3 DNA by itself, 36 bases read in frame from the first base. Each collaborating institution followed its own protocols to collect whole blood in K2EDTA tubes. For TCRbeta analysis, collaborator samples were shipped as frozen whole blood, as isolated PBMCs, or as DNA extracted from either sample type. TCRbeta CDR3 regions were amplified from genomic DNA using the immunoSEQ Assay, a bias-controlled multiplex PCR. On the authors' methods: The number of nucleated cells in each sample was estimated from the amplification of reference gene primers within the assay. To quantify the absolute abundance of each unique TCRbeta CDR3 rearrangement, sequence reads were collapsed and filtered. Productive Simpson clonality was computed per sample as the square root of Simpson's diversity index over productive rearrangements. Here the immuneACCESS table is served through TCRdb, limited to in-frame sequences with V and J called. Missing clones are a known gap in these copies; in checked studies unresolved V genes cover under half, and the rest lacks a known reason. From that table come the V and J calls and clone size; the DNA was used to work out D and trimming. The sample records about 160,000 clones, 70% to 85% of which are singletons. In total, the top ten clones hold 22% of the sample.

Comments on this clone: This clone's antigen is unknown. No much larger clonotype is one base removed from it; base qualities were not supplied.

The chain is made from TRBV2 and TRBJ1-1, with 8 junctional bases fitting TRBD1. The material sequenced was peripheral blood. This sequence was found in a woman of 80 years or more with acute or convalescent COVID-19. The CDR3 protein is CASSGTGPEAFF. In nucleotide form, the sequence is TGTGCCAGCAGTGGGACAGGGCCTGAAGCTTTCTTT.